Detailed here is one TCR beta chain. This sample is drawn from a study of cytomegalovirus exposure and HLA in healthy donors. Assay: immunoSEQ multiplex PCR; the TCRdb copy retains only in-frame clones and omits some. Of about 64,000 clones in the sample, around 92% are singletons; the top ten hold around 1.4%. CDR3 size: 15 residues. The germline gives CDR1 ENHRY, CDR2 SYGVKD. V was pared by 6 bases and J by 5 bases, with 6 bases of the junction left unmatched. This receptor was obtained from a woman aged 18-29 years in good health and CMV-seronegative. Sequenced: PBMCs. V usage is TRBV10-3 and J usage is TRBJ1-6; 8 bases map to TRBD1. The CDR3 DNA is TGTGCCATCAGGGGGGCGACAGGGGATAATTCACCCCTCCACTTT. This sequence encodes CAIRGATGDNSPLHF.